Below are 2 T cell receptor beta chains sequenced from a single sample in a study of post-analysis software for immune sequencing data. Prepared libraries of TCR beta cDNA carried unique molecular identifiers. TCRdb reprocessed the PCR reads via MiXCR and lists one record per CDR3 protein. The table has some 890,000 distinct CDR3 sequences, roughly 50% seen once; the top ten hold 4.6%. No cognate antigen is known for these TCRs. The study's findings and limits: Among four to six TRBV segments more frequent in patients than controls were TRBV5-6, TRBV5-1 and TRBV20-1.

The sequencing sample was made of blood. The receptors shown here come from a girl aged 5-17 years with multiple sclerosis.

The chain couples TRBV4-1 to TRBJ2-7; 10 bases line up with TRBD2. From germline, CDR1 is MGHRA and CDR2 YSYEKL. The CDR3 is 15 amino acids. V shed 3 bases and J 7 bases; nucleotides not matched to a gene: 9. This CDR3 reads CASSQTPGLAPEQYF. The CDR3 bases are TGCGCCAGCAGCCAGACTCCGGGACTAGCGCCTGAGCAGTACTTC.

This clonotype has just one count. This chain joins TRBV2 and TRBJ2-3; 10 nucleotides match TRBD2. This CDR3 contains 16 residues. V dropped 4 bases and J dropped 4; count of bases not matched to a gene: 8. Germline V gene lookup returns CDR1 SNHLY and CDR2 FYNNEI. CDR3 sequence: CASSVRLAGAADTQYF. CDR3 nucleotides: TGTGCCAGCAGTGTCCGGCTAGCGGGGGCAGCAGATACGCAGTATTTT.